This T cell receptor beta chain is from a study of T-cell memory formation after mild COVID-19. MiXCR was run by TCRdb on the 5' RACE reads, yielding one entry per CDR3 protein. This sample carries some 250,000 distinct CDR3 sequences, roughly 18% of them seen once, and the ten largest clones take 20% to 25%. The CDR3 is 14 residues long. Germline CDR1 and CDR2: SEHNR and FQNEAQ (reference sequence). V was pared by 3 bases and J by 3 bases, with 12 bases between. The chain employs TRBV7-9 and TRBJ2-7; either TRBD1 or TRBD2 may fit D (6 bases each). The sequenced material came from PBMCs or a T cell subset sorted from them (not recorded which). The receptor's source is a man between 18 and 35 years old who had mild COVID-19 (a few samples of this study predate the infection). Cell type and time point are not known. This CDR3 reads CASSFAGHRYEQYF. The CDR3 coding sequence is TGTGCCAGCAGCTTTGCGGGACATCGCTACGAGCAGTACTTC.